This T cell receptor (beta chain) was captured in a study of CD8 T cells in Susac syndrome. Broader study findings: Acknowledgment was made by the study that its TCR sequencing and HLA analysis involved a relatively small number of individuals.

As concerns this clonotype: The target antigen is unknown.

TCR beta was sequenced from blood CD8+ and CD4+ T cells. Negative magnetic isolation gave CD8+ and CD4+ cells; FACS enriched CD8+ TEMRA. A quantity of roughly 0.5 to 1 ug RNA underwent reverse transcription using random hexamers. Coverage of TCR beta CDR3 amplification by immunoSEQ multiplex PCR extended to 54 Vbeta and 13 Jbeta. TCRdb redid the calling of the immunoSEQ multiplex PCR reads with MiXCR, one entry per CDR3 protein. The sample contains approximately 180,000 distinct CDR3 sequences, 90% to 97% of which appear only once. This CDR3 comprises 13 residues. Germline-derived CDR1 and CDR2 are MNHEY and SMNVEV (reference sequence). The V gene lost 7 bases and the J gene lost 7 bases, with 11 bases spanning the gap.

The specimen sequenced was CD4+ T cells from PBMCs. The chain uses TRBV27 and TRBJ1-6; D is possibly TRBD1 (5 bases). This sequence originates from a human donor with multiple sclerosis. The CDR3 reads CASMGLNNSPLHF. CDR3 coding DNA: TGTGCCAGCATGGGACTGAACAATTCACCCCTCCACTTT.